The clone carrying this T cell receptor beta chain occurred many times. TCRB transcripts that were expressed got sequenced, as all of the isolated RNA had been reverse transcribed. The average output of naive, central memory and regulatory T cell samples was approximately 3.7 million reads. Clones were read by immunoSEQ multiplex PCR, and TCRdb kept only the in-frame ones, dropping some. The table includes hundreds of thousands of clones, approximately 15% detected once. This sample was included in a study of beta chain features in type 1 diabetes. Across the whole study: The patients were much like the healthy donors in age, gender and cell yields.

This CDR3 has 13 residues. Germline CDR1 is MNHNS and CDR2 is SASEGT. Trimming took 4 bases from V and 5 from J, leaving 9 bases between them. The sequence came from a man under 40 in good health. This chain links TRBV6-1 with TRBJ1-5, with D maybe TRBD1 (5 bases). Input material: central memory CD4+ T cells from blood. CDR3 region: CASSVDSHQPQHF. In nucleotides, the CDR3 is TGTGCCAGCAGTGTCGACAGCCATCAGCCCCAGCATTTT.